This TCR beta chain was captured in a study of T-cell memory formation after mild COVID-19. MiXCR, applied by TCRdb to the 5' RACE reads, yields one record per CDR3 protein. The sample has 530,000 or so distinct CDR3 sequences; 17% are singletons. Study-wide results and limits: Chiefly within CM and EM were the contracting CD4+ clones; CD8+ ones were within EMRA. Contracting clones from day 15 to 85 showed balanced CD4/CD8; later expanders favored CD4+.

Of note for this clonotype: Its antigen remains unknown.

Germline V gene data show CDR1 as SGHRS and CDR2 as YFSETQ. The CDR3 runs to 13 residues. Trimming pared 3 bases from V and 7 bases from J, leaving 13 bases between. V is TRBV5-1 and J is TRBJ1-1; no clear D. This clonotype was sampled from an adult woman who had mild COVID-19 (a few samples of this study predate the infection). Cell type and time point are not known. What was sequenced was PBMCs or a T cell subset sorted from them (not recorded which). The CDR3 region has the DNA TGCGCCAGCAGCTCGGTACCGGGAAATGAAGCTTTCTTT. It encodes CASSSVPGNEAFF.